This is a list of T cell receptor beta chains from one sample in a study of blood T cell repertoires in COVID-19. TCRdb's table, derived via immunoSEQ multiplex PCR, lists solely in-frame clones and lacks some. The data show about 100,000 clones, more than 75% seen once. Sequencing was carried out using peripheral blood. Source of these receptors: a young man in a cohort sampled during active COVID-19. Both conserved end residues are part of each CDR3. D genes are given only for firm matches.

CDR3aa: CASSFRLAGSNEQFF
CDR3nt: TGTGCCAGCAGCTTCAGACTAGCGGGGTCAAATGAGCAGTTCTTC
j_gene: TRBJ2-1
v_gene: TRBV7-2
d_gene: TRBD2

CDR3aa: CASSPSGGGAYNEQFF
CDR3nt: TGTGCCAGCAGCCCCTCGGGCGGGGGAGCCTACAATGAGCAGTTCTTC
j_gene: TRBJ2-1
v_gene: TRBV7-9
d_gene: TRBD2

CDR3aa: CASSNSGLAGEETQYF
CDR3nt: TGTGCCAGCAGCAATTCTGGACTAGCGGGGGAGGAGACCCAGTACTTC
j_gene: TRBJ2-5
v_gene: TRBV21-1
d_gene: -

CDR3aa: CASSLRGDTGELFF
CDR3nt: TGCGCCAGCAGCTTGAGGGGCGACACCGGGGAGCTGTTTTTT
j_gene: TRBJ2-2
v_gene: TRBV5-1
d_gene: -

CDR3aa: CASSLSGRITDTQYF
CDR3nt: TGTGCCAGCAGTTTATCGGGGCGGATCACAGATACGCAGTATTTT
j_gene: TRBJ2-3
v_gene: TRBV27
d_gene: -

CDR3aa: CAWSPHRGPGGDEKLFF
CDR3nt: TGTGCCTGGAGTCCGCACAGGGGGCCGGGGGGAGATGAAAAACTGTTTTTT
j_gene: TRBJ1-4
v_gene: TRBV30
d_gene: TRBD1

CDR3aa: CASSLGGTEGDRQFF
CDR3nt: TGTGCCAGCAGCTTGGGTGGGACAGAGGGGGACAGGCAGTTCTTC
j_gene: TRBJ2-1
v_gene: TRBV5-4
d_gene: TRBD1

CDR3aa: CAISGGGEQETQYF
CDR3nt: TGTGCCATCAGTGGTGGCGGGGAACAAGAGACCCAGTACTTC
j_gene: TRBJ2-5
v_gene: TRBV10-3
d_gene: -

CDR3aa: CAWGSGDGYTF
CDR3nt: TGTGCCTGGGGATCTGGAGATGGCTACACCTTC
j_gene: TRBJ1-2
v_gene: TRBV30
d_gene: -

CDR3aa: CASSLGNTRSRTVQETQYF
CDR3nt: TGTGCCAGCAGCTTAGGCAACACCCGCAGCAGGACTGTCCAAGAGACCCAGTACTTC
j_gene: TRBJ2-5
v_gene: TRBV7-8
d_gene: -